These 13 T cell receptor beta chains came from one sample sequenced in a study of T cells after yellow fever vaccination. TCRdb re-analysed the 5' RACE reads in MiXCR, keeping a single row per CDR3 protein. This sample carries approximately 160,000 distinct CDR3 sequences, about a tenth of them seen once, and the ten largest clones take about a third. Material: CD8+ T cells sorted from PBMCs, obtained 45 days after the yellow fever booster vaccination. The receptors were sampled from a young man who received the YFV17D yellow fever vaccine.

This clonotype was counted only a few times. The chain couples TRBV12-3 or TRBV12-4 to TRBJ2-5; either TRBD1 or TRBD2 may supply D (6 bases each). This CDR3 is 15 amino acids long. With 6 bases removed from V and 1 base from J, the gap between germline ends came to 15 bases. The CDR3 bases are TGTGCCAGCAGCCGGGGGCCGTTCGGCCAAGAGACCCAGTACTTC. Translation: CASSRGPFGQETQYF.

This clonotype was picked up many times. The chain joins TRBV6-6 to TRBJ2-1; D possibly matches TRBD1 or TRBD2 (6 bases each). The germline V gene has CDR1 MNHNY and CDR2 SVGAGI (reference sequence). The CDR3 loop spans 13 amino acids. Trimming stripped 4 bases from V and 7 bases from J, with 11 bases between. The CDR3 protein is CASSWGAENEQFF. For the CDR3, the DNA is TGTGCCAGCAGTTGGGGGGCTGAGAATGAGCAGTTCTTC.

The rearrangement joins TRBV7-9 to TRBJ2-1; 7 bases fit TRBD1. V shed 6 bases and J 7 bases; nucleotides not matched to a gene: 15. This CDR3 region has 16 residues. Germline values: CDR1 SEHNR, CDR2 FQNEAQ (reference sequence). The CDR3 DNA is TGTGCCAGCAGTCAAAAGGGGGCCCTGGTTTTAAATGAGCAGTTCTTC. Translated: CASSQKGALVLNEQFF.

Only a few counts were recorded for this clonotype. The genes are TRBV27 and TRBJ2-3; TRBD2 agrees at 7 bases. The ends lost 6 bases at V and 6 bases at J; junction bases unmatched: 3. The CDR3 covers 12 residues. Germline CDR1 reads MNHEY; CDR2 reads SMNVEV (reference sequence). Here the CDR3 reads CASRTGGDTQYF. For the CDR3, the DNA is TGTGCCAGCAGGACGGGGGGTGATACGCAGTATTTT.

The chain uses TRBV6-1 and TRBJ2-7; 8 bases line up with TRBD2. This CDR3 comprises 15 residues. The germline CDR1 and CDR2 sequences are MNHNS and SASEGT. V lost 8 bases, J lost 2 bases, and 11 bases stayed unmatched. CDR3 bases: TGTGCCAGCCCCCCATACGGGGGGGAGACCTACGAGCAGTACTTC. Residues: CASPPYGGETYEQYF.

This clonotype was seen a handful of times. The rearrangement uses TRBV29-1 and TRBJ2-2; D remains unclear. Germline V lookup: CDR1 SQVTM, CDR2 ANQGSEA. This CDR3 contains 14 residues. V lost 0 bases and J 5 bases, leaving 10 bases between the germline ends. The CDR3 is CSVEEGLGTGELFF. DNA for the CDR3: TGCAGCGTTGAAGAGGGGTTAGGGACCGGGGAGCTGTTTTTT.

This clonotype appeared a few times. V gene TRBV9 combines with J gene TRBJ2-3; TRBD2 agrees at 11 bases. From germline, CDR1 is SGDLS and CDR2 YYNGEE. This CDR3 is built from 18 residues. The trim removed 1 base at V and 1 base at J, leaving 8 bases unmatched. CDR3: CASSVFSGGAGGTDTQYF. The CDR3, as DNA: TGTGCCAGCAGCGTATTTAGCGGGGGGGCCGGGGGCACAGATACGCAGTATTTT.

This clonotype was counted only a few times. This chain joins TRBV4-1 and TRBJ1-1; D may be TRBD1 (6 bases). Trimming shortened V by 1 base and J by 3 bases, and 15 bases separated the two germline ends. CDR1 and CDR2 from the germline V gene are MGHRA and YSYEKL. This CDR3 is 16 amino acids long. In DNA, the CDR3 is TGCGCCAGCAGCCAAGCCGGGGGGCGCGGGGACACTGAAGCTTTCTTT. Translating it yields CASSQAGGRGDTEAFF.

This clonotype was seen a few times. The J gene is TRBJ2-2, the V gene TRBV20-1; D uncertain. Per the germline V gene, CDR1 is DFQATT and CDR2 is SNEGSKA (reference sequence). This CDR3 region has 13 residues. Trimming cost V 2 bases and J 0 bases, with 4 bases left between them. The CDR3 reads CSARQTNTGELFF. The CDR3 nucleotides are TGCAGTGCTAGACAGACGAACACCGGGGAGCTGTTTTTT.

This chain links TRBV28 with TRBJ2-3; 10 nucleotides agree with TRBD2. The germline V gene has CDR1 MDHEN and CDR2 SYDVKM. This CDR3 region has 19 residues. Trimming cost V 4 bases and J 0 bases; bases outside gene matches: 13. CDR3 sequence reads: CASSSNLAGGLPSTDTQYF. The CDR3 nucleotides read TGTGCCAGCAGTTCCAATTTAGCGGGGGGCCTACCTAGCACAGATACGCAGTATTTT.

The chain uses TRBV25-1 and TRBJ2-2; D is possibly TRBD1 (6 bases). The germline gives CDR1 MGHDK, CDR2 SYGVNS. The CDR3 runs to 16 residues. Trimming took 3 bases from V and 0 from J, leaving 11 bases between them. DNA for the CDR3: TGTGCCAGCAGTGACCCAGGACAGACGAACACCGGGGAGCTGTTTTTT. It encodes CASSDPGQTNTGELFF. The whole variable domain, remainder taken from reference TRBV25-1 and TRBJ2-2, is EADIYQTPRYLVIGTGKKITLECSQTMGHDKMYWYQQDPGMELHLIHYSYGVNSTEKGDLSSESTVSRIRTEHFPLTLESARPSHTSQYLCASSDPGQTNTGELFFGEGSRLTVL.

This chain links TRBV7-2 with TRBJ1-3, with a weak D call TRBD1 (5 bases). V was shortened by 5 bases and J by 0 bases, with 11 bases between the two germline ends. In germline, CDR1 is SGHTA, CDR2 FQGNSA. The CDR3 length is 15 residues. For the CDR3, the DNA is TGTGCCAGCAGCACGGACAAGAGCTCTGGAAACACCATATATTTT. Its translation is CASSTDKSSGNTIYF.

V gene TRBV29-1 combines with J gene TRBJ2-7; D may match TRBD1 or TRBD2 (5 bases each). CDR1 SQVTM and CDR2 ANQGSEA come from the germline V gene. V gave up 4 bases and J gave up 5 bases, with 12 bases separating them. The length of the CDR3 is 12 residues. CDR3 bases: TGCAGCGTTGTTGTCAGGGAGAACGAGCAGTACTTC. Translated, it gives CSVVVRENEQYF.